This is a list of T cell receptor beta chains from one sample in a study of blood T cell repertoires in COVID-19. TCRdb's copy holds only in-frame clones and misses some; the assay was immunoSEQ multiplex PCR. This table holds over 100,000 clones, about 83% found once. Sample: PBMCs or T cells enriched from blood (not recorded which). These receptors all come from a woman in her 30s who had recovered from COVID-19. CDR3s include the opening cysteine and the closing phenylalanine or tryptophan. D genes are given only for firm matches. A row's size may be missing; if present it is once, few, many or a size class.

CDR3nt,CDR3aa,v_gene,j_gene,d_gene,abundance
TGCAGCGTTGCGTTTAGCAGGGGAGATAATTCACCCCTCCACTTT,CSVAFSRGDNSPLHF,TRBV29-1,TRBJ1-6,.,.
TGTGCCAGTAGTATAGATGCGTCCAGGCTCACCGGGGAGCTGTTTTTT,CASSIDASRLTGELFF,TRBV19,TRBJ2-2,.,.
TGCGCCAGCAGCCAAGGAGTGCGGACAGGACCTAGGGAGCAGTACTTC,CASSQGVRTGPREQYF,TRBV4-1,TRBJ2-7,TRBD1,.
TGTGCCAGCAGTGTTTTAAACTCTGGGGCCAACGTCCTGACTTTC,CASSVLNSGANVLTF,TRBV2,TRBJ2-6,.,.
TGCGCCAGCAGCTTGGTGCGGGAAGAGCAGTTCTTC,CASSLVREEQFF,TRBV5-1,TRBJ2-1,.,.
TGTGCCAGCAGTGAACAGGGGGCTCCTTCCTACGAGCAGTACTTC,CASSEQGAPSYEQYF,TRBV2,TRBJ2-7,TRBD1,.
TGTGCCAGCTCACCACGTGCGGATCAGCCCCAGCATTTT,CASSPRADQPQHF,TRBV18,TRBJ1-5,.,.
TGTGCCAGCAGACCTAGCGGGAGTCAGGCGCAGTATTTT,CASRPSGSQAQYF,TRBV27,TRBJ2-3,TRBD2,.
TGCAGCGTTGTTAGACCACAGGGTAGCAGCTACGAGCAGTACTTC,CSVVRPQGSSYEQYF,TRBV29-1,TRBJ2-7,.,.
TGTGCCAGCAGCCTAAGTGCCGTTAATGAAAAACTGTTTTTT,CASSLSAVNEKLFF,TRBV28,TRBJ1-4,.,.
TGTGCCAGCAGCTTAGCAGGGACAGGGGGATACAATGAGCAGTTCTTC,CASSLAGTGGYNEQFF,TRBV11-3,TRBJ2-1,TRBD1,.
TGTGCCAGCAGGGCGGGACAGGGGGCTTCTAATCAGCCCCAGCATTTT,CASRAGQGASNQPQHF,TRBV7-2,TRBJ1-5,TRBD1,.
TGTGCCAGCAGCCATGAGGGACAGGGACCCAAAAACATTCAGTACTTC,CASSHEGQGPKNIQYF,TRBV4-2,TRBJ2-4,TRBD1,.
TGTGCCAGCAGTGCGACAGGGACCAATAATTCACCCCTCCACTTT,CASSATGTNNSPLHF,TRBV2,TRBJ1-6,TRBD1,.
TGCGCCAGCAGCCAAGAAAGTCAGGATGGCGTAGGCATTGCAACTAATGAAAAACTGTTTTTT,CASSQESQDGVGIATNEKLFF,TRBV4-3,TRBJ1-4,.,.
TGTGCCAGCAGCTCTACAGGGAGTGGAAACACCATATATTTT,CASSSTGSGNTIYF,TRBV4-2,TRBJ1-3,.,.
TGTGCCAGCAGTTTACCCCCAGGGGGCTTCGAGCAGTACTTC,CASSLPPGGFEQYF,TRBV28,TRBJ2-7,TRBD1,.
TGTGCCAGCAGCCCCACAAGACAGGGCTCCTACAATGAGCAGTTCTTC,CASSPTRQGSYNEQFF,TRBV5-6,TRBJ2-1,TRBD1,.
TGTGCCAGCAGCGGACTCTCCTACAATGAGCAGTTCTTC,CASSGLSYNEQFF,TRBV6-5,TRBJ2-1,.,.
TGTGCCAGCTCACCTGGACAGTTACAGAACTATGGCTACACCTTC,CASSPGQLQNYGYTF,TRBV18,TRBJ1-2,.,.
TGCGCCAGCAGGAACCGGGAAAGGAACACTGAAGCTTTCTTT,CASRNRERNTEAFF,TRBV10-1,TRBJ1-1,.,.
TGCGCCAGCAGCGCTCCCGGGACAGGGGGCATCACTGAAGCTTTCTTT,CASSAPGTGGITEAFF,TRBV5-1,TRBJ1-1,TRBD1,.
TGTGCCAGCAGCCCGGACAGAGGAAACACCATATATTTT,CASSPDRGNTIYF,TRBV6-5,TRBJ1-3,.,once
TGTGCCAGCAGTCCTAGCGAGCAGAACTACGAGCAGTACTTC,CASSPSEQNYEQYF,TRBV13,TRBJ2-7,.,.
TGTGCCAGTACCCAGGACAGGGGGCTTGGCGATGAGCAGTTCTTC,CASTQDRGLGDEQFF,TRBV19,TRBJ2-1,TRBD1,.
TGCGCCAGCAGCTCCTCTAGGACTAGACAAGAGACCCAGTACTTC,CASSSSRTRQETQYF,TRBV5-1,TRBJ2-5,TRBD2,once
TGCGCCAGCAGCCAAGGAGGAACAGGGAAAGCTTTCTTT,CASSQGGTGKAFF,TRBV4-3,TRBJ1-1,.,.
TGTGCCAGCAGCAGTACGAGGAATGAAAAACTGTTTTTT,CASSSTRNEKLFF,TRBV6-5,TRBJ1-4,.,.
TGTGCCAGCAGTTTACCACCAGACATCTCTGGAAACACCATATATTTT,CASSLPPDISGNTIYF,TRBV28,TRBJ1-3,.,.
TGTGCCAGCAGCGTTTCTAGCAGCTCCTACAATGAGCAGTTCTTC,CASSVSSSSYNEQFF,TRBV9,TRBJ2-1,.,.
TGTGCCAGCATACCGGGACTGCAAGAGACCCAGTACTTC,CASIPGLQETQYF,TRBV18,TRBJ2-5,.,few
TGTGCCAGCAGGATAGGGACTCAACTAACAGATACGCAGTATTTT,CASRIGTQLTDTQYF,TRBV7-2,TRBJ2-3,.,.
TGTGCCAGCAGCCCAAGAGGCACTGAAGCTTTCTTT,CASSPRGTEAFF,TRBV3-1/TRBV3-2,TRBJ1-1,.,.
TGTGCCAGCAGTGAGCGGGAAAACAATGAGCAGTTCTTC,CASSERENNEQFF,TRBV6-4,TRBJ2-1,.,.
TGTGCCAGCAGTGACTCTGAGGGATATGGCTACACCTTC,CASSDSEGYGYTF,TRBV6-4,TRBJ1-2,.,.
TGTGCCAGCAGCGAAACCCCGGGACAGGGGGGAGAGACCCAGTACTTC,CASSETPGQGGETQYF,TRBV9,TRBJ2-5,TRBD1,.
TGTGCCAGCAGTGCCGAGACAGGGGGGGGATGGGAGACCCAGTACTTC,CASSAETGGGWETQYF,TRBV2,TRBJ2-5,TRBD1,.
TGTGCCACCAGCAGAGATCTGAGAGAACCCCTCCACTTT,CATSRDLREPLHF,TRBV15,TRBJ1-6,.,.
TGTGCCAGCAGTTCCCACAGGGGGGGCCCCCGCAACTATGGCTACACCTTC,CASSSHRGGPRNYGYTF,TRBV28,TRBJ1-2,TRBD1,.
TGTGCCAGCAGTTTCCCCAGGGGGATGACTGAAGCTTTCTTT,CASSFPRGMTEAFF,TRBV28,TRBJ1-1,TRBD1,.
TGCGCCAGCAGCCCGACTTTTAGGAGGACAGATACGCAGTATTTT,CASSPTFRRTDTQYF,TRBV5-1,TRBJ2-3,.,.
TGTGCCAGCAGGGGCCGGGGAAATCAGCCCCAGCATTTT,CASRGRGNQPQHF,TRBV12-3/TRBV12-4,TRBJ1-5,.,.
TGCGCCAGCAGCTGGACTAGCGGGAGGAGGCCCGGGGAGCTGTTTTTT,CASSWTSGRRPGELFF,TRBV5-1,TRBJ2-2,TRBD2,.
TGTGCCAGCACCGAGCCGGGAAGCGGGAGCTCCTACGAGCAGTACTTC,CASTEPGSGSSYEQYF,TRBV2,TRBJ2-7,TRBD2,few
TGTGCCAGCAGCTGGGGAGCCCCACCCCTCCACTTT,CASSWGAPPLHF,TRBV5-6,TRBJ1-6,.,.
TGTGCCAGCAGTTACTCAGGGGAAGGAAACACCATATATTTT,CASSYSGEGNTIYF,TRBV6-6,TRBJ1-3,.,medium-sized
TGCAGCGTTGAAGGGTACTGGACAGGGTATGGCTATGGCTACACCTTC,CSVEGYWTGYGYGYTF,TRBV29-1,TRBJ1-2,TRBD1,.
TGTGCCAGCAGCGACCTAGGGGCGCGCGGCGCAGATACGCAGTATTTT,CASSDLGARGADTQYF,TRBV7-9,TRBJ2-3,.,.
TGTGCCAGCAGTCGCCGTGGGGGGGGCACAGATACGCAGTATTTT,CASSRRGGGTDTQYF,TRBV6-2/TRBV6-3,TRBJ2-3,TRBD2,few
TGTGCCAGCAGCCCCCCGCGGGAGGCGGGGCAAGAGACCCAGTACTTC,CASSPPREAGQETQYF,TRBV11-2,TRBJ2-5,TRBD2,.
TGTGCCAGCAGTCAAGGGACAGCGTATAATTCACCCCTCCACTTT,CASSQGTAYNSPLHF,TRBV6-2/TRBV6-3,TRBJ1-6,TRBD1,.
TGTGCCAGCAGCTTAGAGCCAGCGGGAGGCACAGATACGCAGTATTTT,CASSLEPAGGTDTQYF,TRBV7-6,TRBJ2-3,TRBD2,.
TGCGCCAGCAGCCACCGACCGACTAGCGGGAGCGGTGAGACCCAGTACTTC,CASSHRPTSGSGETQYF,TRBV5-1,TRBJ2-5,TRBD2,.